This is a list of T cell receptor beta chains from one sample in a study of blood T cell repertoires in COVID-19. Only in-frame clones appear in the TCRdb table, and some are missing; sequencing was by immunoSEQ multiplex PCR. The sample records under 300,000 clones, 90% to 95% being singletons. Sequenced: PBMCs or T cells enriched from blood (not recorded which). The source is a woman aged 18-35 years who had recovered from COVID-19. Both conserved end residues are part of each CDR3. The order of the fields is CDR3 protein, CDR3 DNA, V gene, J gene, clone size, D gene. The D gene is left open where the match is weak. Some rows have no size entry. The others give once, few or many, or a class for an expanded clone.

CASSGRDKPNTGELFF	TGTGCCAGCAGTGGTCGAGACAAACCGAACACCGGGGAGCTGTTTTTT	TRBV6-4	TRBJ2-2	NA	NA
CASSYPPPSGGNTIYF	TGTGCCAGCAGTTACCCCCCCCCTTCGGGAGGAAACACCATATATTTT	TRBV6-5	TRBJ1-3	once	NA
CASSPTAGGSGANVLTF	TGTGCCAGCTCACCAACAGCGGGGGGCTCTGGGGCCAACGTCCTGACTTTC	TRBV18	TRBJ2-6	few	TRBD2
CASSWTGLSGELFF	TGTGCCAGCAGTTGGACAGGGTTGTCCGGGGAGCTGTTTTTT	TRBV6-2/TRBV6-3	TRBJ2-2	NA	TRBD1
CASSQVSGGPGVYEQFF	TGTGCCAGTAGTCAGGTTAGCGGGGGGCCAGGGGTGTATGAGCAGTTCTTC	TRBV19	TRBJ2-1	NA	TRBD2
CATAQGALTEAFF	TGTGCCACCGCACAGGGGGCTTTAACTGAAGCTTTCTTT	TRBV19	TRBJ1-1	NA	TRBD1
CASSSSGGAQETQYF	TGTGCCAGCAGTTCTAGCGGGGGGGCCCAAGAGACCCAGTACTTC	TRBV6-5	TRBJ2-5	NA	TRBD2
CASSPPGSSPLHF	TGTGCCAGCAGCCCACCGGGGAGCTCACCCCTCCACTTT	TRBV16	TRBJ1-6	NA	NA
CASSQGALDTQYF	TGTGCCAGCAGCCAAGGGGCATTGGATACGCAGTATTTT	TRBV11-2	TRBJ2-3	NA	NA
CASSLGVLNEQFF	TGTGCCAGCAGCTTGGGAGTTCTCAATGAGCAGTTCTTC	TRBV7-9	TRBJ2-1	NA	NA